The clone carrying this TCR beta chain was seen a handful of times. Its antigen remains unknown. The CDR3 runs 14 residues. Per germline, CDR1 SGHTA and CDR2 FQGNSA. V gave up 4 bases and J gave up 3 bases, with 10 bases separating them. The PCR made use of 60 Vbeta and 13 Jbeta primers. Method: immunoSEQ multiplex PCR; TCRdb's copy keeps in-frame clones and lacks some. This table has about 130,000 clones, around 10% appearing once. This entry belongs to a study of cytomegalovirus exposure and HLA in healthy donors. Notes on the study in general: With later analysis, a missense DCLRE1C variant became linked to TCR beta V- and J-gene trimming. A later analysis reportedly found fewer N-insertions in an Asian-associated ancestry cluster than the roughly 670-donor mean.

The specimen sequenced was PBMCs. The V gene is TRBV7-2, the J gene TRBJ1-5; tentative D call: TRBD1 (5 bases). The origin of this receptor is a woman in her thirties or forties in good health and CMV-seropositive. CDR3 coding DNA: TGTGCCAGCAGCTCCAGACAGATCAATCAGCCCCAGCATTTT. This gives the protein CASSSRQINQPQHF.